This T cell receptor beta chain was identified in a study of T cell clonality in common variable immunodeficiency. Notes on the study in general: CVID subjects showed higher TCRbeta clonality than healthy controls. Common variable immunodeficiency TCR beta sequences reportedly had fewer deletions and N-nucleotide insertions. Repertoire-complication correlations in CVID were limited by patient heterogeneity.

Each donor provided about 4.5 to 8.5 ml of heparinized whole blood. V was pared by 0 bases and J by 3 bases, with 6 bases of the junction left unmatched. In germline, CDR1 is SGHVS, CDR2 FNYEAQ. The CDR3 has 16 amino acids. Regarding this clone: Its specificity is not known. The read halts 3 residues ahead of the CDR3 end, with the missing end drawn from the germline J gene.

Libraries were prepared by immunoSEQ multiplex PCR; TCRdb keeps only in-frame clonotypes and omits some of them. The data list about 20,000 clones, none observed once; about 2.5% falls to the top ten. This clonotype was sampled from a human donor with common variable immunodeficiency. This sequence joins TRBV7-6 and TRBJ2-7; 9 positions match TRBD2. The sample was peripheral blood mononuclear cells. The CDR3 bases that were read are TGTGCCAGCAGCTTAGCGTTTAGCGGGAGCCTCTACGAG. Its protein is CASSLAFSGSLYE. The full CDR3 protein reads CASSLAFSGSLYEQYF. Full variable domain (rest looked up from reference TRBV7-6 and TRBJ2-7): GAGVSQSPRYKVTKRGQDVALRCDPISGHVSLYWYRQALGQGPEFLTYFNYEAQQDKSGLPNDRFSAERPEGSISTLTIQRTEQRDSAMYRCASSLAFSGSLYEQYFGPGTRLTVT.